These 5 T cell receptor beta chains were sequenced from one sample in a study of early T cells in non-severe SARS-CoV-2 infection. TCRdb used MiXCR to reprocess the 5' RACE reads, holding one entry per CDR3 protein. This table holds 30,000 to 40,000 distinct CDR3 sequences, 5% to 6% found once. Sequences were obtained from whole blood. The receptors come from an adult who was a healthcare worker with PCR-confirmed SARS-CoV-2 infection or an uninfected control (not recorded which).

This clonotype was observed many times. The rearrangement uses TRBV9 and TRBJ1-1; no firm D call. Per the germline V gene, CDR1 is SGDLS and CDR2 is YYNGEE. V lost 2 bases to trimming and J lost 0 bases, with 8 bases between them. The CDR3 spans 14 residues. The CDR3 DNA is TGTGCCAGCAGCGTGGGATACATGAACACTGAAGCTTTCTTT. Amino acid sequence: CASSVGYMNTEAFF.

A few counts support this clonotype. This chain connects TRBV10-3 to TRBJ2-3; weak D call: TRBD2 (5 bases). Germline CDR1 reads ENHRY; CDR2 reads SYGVKD. The V gene lost 6 bases and the J gene lost 6 bases, with 13 bases spanning the gap. The CDR3 consists of 13 residues. The CDR3 nucleotides are TGTGCCATCAGCCCCGAGGGCCCCGATACGCAGTATTTT. Translating gives CAISPEGPDTQYF.

This clonotype was detected many times. V usage is TRBV28 and J usage is TRBJ1-4, with D hard to call. V gave up 5 bases and J gave up 0 bases, with 13 bases separating them. The CDR3 is 16 amino acids. Per germline, CDR1 MDHEN and CDR2 SYDVKM. CDR3 bases: TGTGCCAGCAGTCTTTTTGTAGGTGCAACTAATGAAAAACTGTTTTTT. Its protein is CASSLFVGATNEKLFF.

This clonotype appeared many times. V usage is TRBV5-5 and J usage is TRBJ1-1; TRBD1 aligns across 8 bases. V lost 0 bases and J lost 1; bases outside the gene matches: 11. CDR3 length: 18 residues. Germline CDR1 is SGHKS and CDR2 is YYEKEE (reference sequence). The CDR3 DNA reads as TGTGCCAGCAGCTTGGGCGGGGCAGGGGGCTCCCCGAACACTGAAGCTTTCTTT. The encoded protein is CASSLGGAGGSPNTEAFF.

The chain uses TRBV5-4 and TRBJ1-2; 7 bases agree with TRBD1. The CDR3 is 16 residues long. J gave up 2 bases and V 4 bases, and 11 bases lay outside the gene matches. CDR1 and CDR2 from the germline V gene are SGHNT and YYREEE (reference sequence). CDR3 sequence: CASSGSWDSLNYGYTF. The CDR3 DNA reads as TGTGCCAGCAGCGGTAGTTGGGACAGCTTAAACTATGGCTACACCTTC. Using reference TRBV5-4 and TRBJ1-2 for the parts outside the CDR3, the full variable domain is ETGVTQSPTHLIKTRGQQVTLRCSSQSGHNTVSWYQQALGQGPQFIFQYYREEENGRGNFPPRFSGLQFPNYSSELNVNALELDDSALYLCASSGSWDSLNYGYTFGSGTRLTVV.